This T cell receptor (beta chain) was captured by sequencing in a study of blood T cell repertoires in COVID-19. Study background: Samples taken during acute and convalescent COVID-19 were collected in the United States, Italy and Spain.

This clone came up a few times. How the authors handled the data: Nucleated cell counts were estimated from reference gene primer amplification. Profiled with immunoSEQ multiplex PCR; TCRdb holds only in-frame clones, not every one. V and J calls and clone size are copied from that table; D and trimming were computed from the DNA. The sample shows roughly 120,000 clones, around 83% of them seen only once. Germline CDR1 reads MGHRA; CDR2 reads YSYEKL. Trimming removed 4 bases from V and 0 bases from J; junction bases left unmatched: 3. CDR3 length: 15 amino acids. The sequenced sample was peripheral blood. This sequence was found in a woman older than 75 with COVID-19, enrolled during active disease. This rearrangement joins TRBV4-1 to TRBJ1-3, with 7 bases matching TRBD1. This CDR3 reads CASSLDRNSGNTIYF. In DNA, the CDR3 is TGCGCCAGCAGCCTGGACAGGAACTCTGGAAACACCATATATTTT.